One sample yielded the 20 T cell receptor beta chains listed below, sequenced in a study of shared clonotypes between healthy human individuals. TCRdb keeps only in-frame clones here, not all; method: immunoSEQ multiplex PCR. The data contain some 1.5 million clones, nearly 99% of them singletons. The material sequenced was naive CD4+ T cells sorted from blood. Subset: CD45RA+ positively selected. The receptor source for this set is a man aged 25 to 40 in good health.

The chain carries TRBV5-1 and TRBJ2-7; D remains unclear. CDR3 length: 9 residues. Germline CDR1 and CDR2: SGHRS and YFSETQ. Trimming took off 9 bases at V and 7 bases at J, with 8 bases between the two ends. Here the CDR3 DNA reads TGCGCCAACTCGGGTGAGCAGTACTTC. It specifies CANSGEQYF.

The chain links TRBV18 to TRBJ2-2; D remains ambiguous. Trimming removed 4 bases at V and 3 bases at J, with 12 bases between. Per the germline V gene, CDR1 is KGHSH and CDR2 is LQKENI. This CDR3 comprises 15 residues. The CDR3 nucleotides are TGTGCCAGCTCACAAGGACGATCCGACACCGGGGAGCTGTTTTTT. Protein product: CASSQGRSDTGELFF.

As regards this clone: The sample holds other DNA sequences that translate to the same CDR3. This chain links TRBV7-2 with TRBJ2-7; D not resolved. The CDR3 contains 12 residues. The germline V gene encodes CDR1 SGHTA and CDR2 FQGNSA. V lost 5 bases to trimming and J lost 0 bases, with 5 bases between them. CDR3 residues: CASSPSSYEQYF. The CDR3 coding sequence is TGTGCCAGCAGCCCCAGCTCCTACGAGCAGTACTTC.

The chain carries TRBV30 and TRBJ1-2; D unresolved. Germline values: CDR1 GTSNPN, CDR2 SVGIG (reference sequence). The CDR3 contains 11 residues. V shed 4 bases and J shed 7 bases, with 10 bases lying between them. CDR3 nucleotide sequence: TGTGCCTGGATGTATAGCGGTGGCTACACCTTC. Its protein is CAWMYSGGYTF.

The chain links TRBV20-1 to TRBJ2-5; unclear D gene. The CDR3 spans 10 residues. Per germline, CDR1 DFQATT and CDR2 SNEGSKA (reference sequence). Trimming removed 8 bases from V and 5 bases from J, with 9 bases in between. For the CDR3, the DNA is TGCAGTTTGAACTCGGAGACCCAGTACTTC. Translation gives CSLNSETQYF.

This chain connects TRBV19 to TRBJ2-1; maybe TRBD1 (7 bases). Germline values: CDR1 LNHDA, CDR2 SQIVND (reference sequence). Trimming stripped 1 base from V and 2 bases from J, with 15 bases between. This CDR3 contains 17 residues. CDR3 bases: TGTGCCAGTAGTATAGGAAGGGGGCGGGGCACCTACAATGAGCAGTTCTTC. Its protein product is CASSIGRGRGTYNEQFF.

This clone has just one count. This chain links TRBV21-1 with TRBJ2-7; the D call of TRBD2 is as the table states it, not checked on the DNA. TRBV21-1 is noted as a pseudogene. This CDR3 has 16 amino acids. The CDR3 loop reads CASSKEGSGSEYEQYF. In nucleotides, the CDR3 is TGTGCCAGCAGCAAAGAAGGAAGCGGGAGCGAATACGAGCAGTACTTC.

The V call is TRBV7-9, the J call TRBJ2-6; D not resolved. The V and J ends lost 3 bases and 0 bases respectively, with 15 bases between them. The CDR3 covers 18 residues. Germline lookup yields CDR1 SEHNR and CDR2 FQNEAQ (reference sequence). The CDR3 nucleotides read TGTGCCAGCAGCTTTCCTTGGGCCGTTATCTCTGGGGCCAACGTCCTGACTTTC. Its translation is CASSFPWAVISGANVLTF.

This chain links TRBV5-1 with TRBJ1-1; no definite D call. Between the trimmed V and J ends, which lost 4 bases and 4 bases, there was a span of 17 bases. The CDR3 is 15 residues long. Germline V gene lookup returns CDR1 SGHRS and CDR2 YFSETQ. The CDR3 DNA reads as TGCGCCAGCAGCCCCCTTGAGCCCCGGGCCACTGAAGCTTTCTTT. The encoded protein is CASSPLEPRATEAFF.

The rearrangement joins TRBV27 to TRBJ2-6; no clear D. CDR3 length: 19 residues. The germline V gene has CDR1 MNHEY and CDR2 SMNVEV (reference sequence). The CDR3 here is CLLKQPTQSCLFGANVLTF. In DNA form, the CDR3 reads TGTCTCCTCAAACAGCCTACACAATCCTGTCTGTTCGGGGCCAACGTCCTGACTTTC.

CDR3: CASSPAGGAPRTEAFF. The DNA for the CDR3 is TGTGCCAGCAGTCCCGCTGGGGGGGCGCCGAGGACTGAAGCTTTCTTT. The rearrangement links TRBV28 to TRBJ1-1; tentatively, D is TRBD1 (6 bases). CDR1 MDHEN and CDR2 SYDVKM come from the germline V gene. Between the trimmed V and J ends, which lost 5 bases and 5 bases, there was a span of 21 bases. The CDR3 totals 16 residues.

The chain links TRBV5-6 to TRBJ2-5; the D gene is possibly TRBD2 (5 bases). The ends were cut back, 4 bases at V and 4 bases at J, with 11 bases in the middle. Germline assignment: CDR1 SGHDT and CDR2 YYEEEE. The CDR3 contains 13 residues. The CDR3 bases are TGTGCCAGCAGCCCCCGAGGAGGAGAGACCCAGTACTTC. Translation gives CASSPRGGETQYF.

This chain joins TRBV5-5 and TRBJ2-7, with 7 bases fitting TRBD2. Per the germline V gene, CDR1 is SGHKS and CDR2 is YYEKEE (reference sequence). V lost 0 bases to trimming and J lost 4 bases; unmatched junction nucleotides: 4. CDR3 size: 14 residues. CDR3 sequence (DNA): TGTGCCAGCAGCTTGGCGGGAGGTCTGTACGAGCAGTACTTC. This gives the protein CASSLAGGLYEQYF.

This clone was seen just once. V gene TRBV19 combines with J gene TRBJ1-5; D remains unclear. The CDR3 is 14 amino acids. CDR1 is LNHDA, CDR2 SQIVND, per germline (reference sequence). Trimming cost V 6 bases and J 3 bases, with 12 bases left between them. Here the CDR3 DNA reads TGTGCCAGTAGGTCAGCAGGATTCAATCAGCCCCAGCATTTT. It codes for CASRSAGFNQPQHF.

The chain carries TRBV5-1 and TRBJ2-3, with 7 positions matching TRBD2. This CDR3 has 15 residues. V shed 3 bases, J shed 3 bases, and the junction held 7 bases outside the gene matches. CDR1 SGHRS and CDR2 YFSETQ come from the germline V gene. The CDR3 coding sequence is TGCGCCAGCAGCTCCCAGCGGGGCGTGACAGATACGCAGTATTTT. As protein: CASSSQRGVTDTQYF.

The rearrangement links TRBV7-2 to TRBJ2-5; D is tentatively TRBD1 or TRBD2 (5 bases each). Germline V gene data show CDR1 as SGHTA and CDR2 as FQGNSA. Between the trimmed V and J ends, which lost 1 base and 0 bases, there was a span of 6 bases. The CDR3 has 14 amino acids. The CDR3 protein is CASSLGGYQETQYF. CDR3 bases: TGTGCCAGCAGCTTAGGGGGGTACCAAGAGACCCAGTACTTC.

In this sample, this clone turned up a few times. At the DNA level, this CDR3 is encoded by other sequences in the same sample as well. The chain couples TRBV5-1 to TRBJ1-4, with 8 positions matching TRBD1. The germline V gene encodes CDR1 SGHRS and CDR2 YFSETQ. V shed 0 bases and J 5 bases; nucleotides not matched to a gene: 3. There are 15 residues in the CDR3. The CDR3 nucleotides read TGCGCCAGCAGCTTGGCCGGGACAGGCAATGAAAAACTGTTTTTT. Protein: CASSLAGTGNEKLFF.

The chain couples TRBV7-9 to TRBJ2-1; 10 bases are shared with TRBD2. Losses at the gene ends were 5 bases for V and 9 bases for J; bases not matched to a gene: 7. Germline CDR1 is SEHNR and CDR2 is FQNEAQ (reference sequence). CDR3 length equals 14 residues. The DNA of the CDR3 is TGTGCCAGCAGCCTCAGCGGGAGGGCCAGTGAGCAGTTCTTC. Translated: CASSLSGRASEQFF.

The CDR3 region has the DNA TGTGCCAGCTCACCAGGGCTAGGGATCCCCCTCTACGAGCAGTACTTC. Its translation: CASSPGLGIPLYEQYF. The chain recombines TRBV18 with TRBJ2-7; D not certain. The V gene lost 2 bases and the J gene lost 3 bases, with 17 bases spanning the gap. This CDR3 is built from 16 residues. Germline lookup yields CDR1 KGHSH and CDR2 LQKENI.

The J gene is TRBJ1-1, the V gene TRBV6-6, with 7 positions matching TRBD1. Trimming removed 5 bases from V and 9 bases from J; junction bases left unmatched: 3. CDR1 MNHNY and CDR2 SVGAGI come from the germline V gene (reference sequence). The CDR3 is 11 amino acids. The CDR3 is CASSETGKAFF. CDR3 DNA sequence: TGTGCCAGCAGTGAGACAGGGAAAGCTTTCTTT.